This TCR beta chain was profiled in a study of control samples from healthy donors and cancer patients. The CDR3 is 15 residues long. The germline gives CDR1 SGDLS, CDR2 YYNGEE. Trimming stripped 0 bases from V and 2 bases from J, with 10 bases between. This table comes from immunoSEQ multiplex PCR, and its TCRdb copy is limited to in-frame clones, with some not included. There are fewer than 110,000 clones in the sample; around 89% occur only once, and roughly 19% lies in the top ten. This chain connects TRBV9 to TRBJ2-3; D might be TRBD2 (5 bases). Sequenced input: PBMCs. The receptor was derived from a man aged 55 to 70 with lung cancer. CDR3 amino acids: CASSVAGMITDTQYF. CDR3 nucleotides: TGTGCCAGCAGCGTAGCGGGGATGATCACAGATACGCAGTATTTT.